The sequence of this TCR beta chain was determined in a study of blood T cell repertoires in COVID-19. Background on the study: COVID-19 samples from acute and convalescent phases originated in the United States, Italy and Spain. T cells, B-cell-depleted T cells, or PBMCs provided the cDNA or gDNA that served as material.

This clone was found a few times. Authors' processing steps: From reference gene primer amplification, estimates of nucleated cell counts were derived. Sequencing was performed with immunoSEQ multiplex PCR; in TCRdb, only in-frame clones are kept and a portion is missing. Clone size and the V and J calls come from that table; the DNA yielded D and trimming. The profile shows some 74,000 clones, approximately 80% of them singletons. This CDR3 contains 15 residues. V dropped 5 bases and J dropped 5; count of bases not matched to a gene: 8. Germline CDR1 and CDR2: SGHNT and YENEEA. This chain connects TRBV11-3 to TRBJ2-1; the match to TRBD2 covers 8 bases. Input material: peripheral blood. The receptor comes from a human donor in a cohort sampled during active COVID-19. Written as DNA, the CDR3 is TGTGCCAGCAGCCCCGGTGGTAGCGGGGACAATGAGCAGTTCTTC. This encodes CASSPGGSGDNEQFF.